This T cell receptor beta chain was sequenced for a study of long-term antiretroviral therapy in people with HIV. The V end was cut by 1 base, the J end by 6 bases, with 7 bases between. CDR3 length equals 12 residues. In germline, CDR1 is LGHNA, CDR2 YSLEER. Study results and caveats: Blood collection from about 2003 to 2017 possibly occurred under older ART regimens. In HIV, the repertoires covered a tighter span of CDR3 lengths than in controls.

With survey level as its setting, the immunoSEQ assay was v3.0. Here immunoSEQ multiplex PCR was the method, and the copy in TCRdb shows in-frame clones only, minus some. Of 30,000 to 40,000 clones listed, 97% are singletons. A word on this clone: Its specificity is unknown.

Every single participant having HIV got treatment inside the United States. The clonotype comes from a man younger than 40 with HIV. The chain employs TRBV4-3 and TRBJ2-7; no firm D call. The sample here was unsorted PBMCs, taken 6.9 years after starting antiretroviral therapy. Here the CDR3 reads CASSQGTAEQYF. The CDR3 nucleotides are TGCGCCAGCAGCCAAGGTACGGCCGAGCAGTACTTC.